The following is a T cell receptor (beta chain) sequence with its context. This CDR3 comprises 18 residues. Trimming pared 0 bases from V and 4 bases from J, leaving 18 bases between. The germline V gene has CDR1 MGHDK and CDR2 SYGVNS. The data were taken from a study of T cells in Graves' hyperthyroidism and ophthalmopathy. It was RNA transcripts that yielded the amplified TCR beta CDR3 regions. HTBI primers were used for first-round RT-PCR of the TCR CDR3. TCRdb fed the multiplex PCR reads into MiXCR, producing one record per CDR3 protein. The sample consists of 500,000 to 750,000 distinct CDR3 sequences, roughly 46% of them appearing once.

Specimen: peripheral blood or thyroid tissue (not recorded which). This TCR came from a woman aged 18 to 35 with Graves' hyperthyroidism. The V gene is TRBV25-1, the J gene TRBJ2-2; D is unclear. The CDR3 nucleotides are TGTGCCAGCAGTGAATACAGGCGTGGGCCGACGATCACCGGGGAGCTGTTTTTT. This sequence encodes CASSEYRRGPTITGELFF.